The rows below give T cell receptor beta chains drawn from one sample of a study of T cell responses to AZD1222 COVID-19 vaccine. The data were produced by immunoSEQ multiplex PCR, yet TCRdb's version contains in-frame clones alone and is incomplete. The sample contains around 160,000 clones, roughly nine tenths of which appear only once. The sequenced sample was peripheral blood, obtained 28 days after the second AZD1222 dose. All receptors derive from an adult who received the AZD1222 COVID-19 vaccine. Each CDR3 is given without its conserved first and last residue. A D gene is named only where the DNA matches it firmly.

ASSSPRTSGGTLTYEQY	TRBV27	TRBJ2-7	TRBD2
ASSSGPIPGKLF	TRBV19	TRBJ1-4	.
ASSLTLASNEQF	TRBV11-3	TRBJ2-1	TRBD2
AWSRTEQY	TRBV30	TRBJ2-7	.
ASSITSGAYNEQF	TRBV19	TRBJ2-1	TRBD2
ASSPNLQGTGNTIY	TRBV7-6	TRBJ1-3	TRBD1
ASSPSLGDINYGYT	TRBV19	TRBJ1-2	.
ASSGGFGSTNTEAF	TRBV5-4	TRBJ1-1	.
ASSLVEGLGETQY	TRBV9	TRBJ2-5	.
ASSLYDRGDNEQF	TRBV5-5	TRBJ2-1	TRBD1
ASSAPLAGGPSETQY	TRBV9	TRBJ2-5	TRBD2
ASSPKGFREYSNEQF	TRBV11-3	TRBJ2-1	.
ASSEGTSGEQY	TRBV2	TRBJ2-7	TRBD2
ASSLGPVTGELF	TRBV5-1	TRBJ2-2	.
ASRGGLAALEETQY	TRBV21-1	TRBJ2-5	.
ASSEDKTSGSAETQY	TRBV2	TRBJ2-5	TRBD2
ASSSRETQY	TRBV5-6	TRBJ2-5	.
ATASRDTDTQY	TRBV10-3	TRBJ2-3	.
ATSDPTGGADTQY	TRBV24-1	TRBJ2-3	TRBD1
ASSPSLGNTIY	TRBV7-9	TRBJ1-3	.
ASSYYRAPNYNEQF	TRBV11-3	TRBJ2-1	.
ASRESSGNTIY	TRBV6-5	TRBJ1-3	.
AISEPPYGYT	TRBV10-3	TRBJ1-2	.
ASSQGDGGSSYEQY	TRBV4-2	TRBJ2-7	.
ARSPKDSSHSNQPQH	TRBV5-3	TRBJ1-5	.
ASSLGQSTDTQY	TRBV7-3	TRBJ2-3	TRBD1
ASSQGAALRYT	TRBV3-1/TRBV3-2	TRBJ1-2	.
AWSVLGSNQPQH	TRBV30	TRBJ1-5	.
ASSTIAGGYGYT	TRBV27	TRBJ1-2	TRBD1
ASSDGFTLH	TRBV2	TRBJ1-6	.
ASSPSFGGAEETQY	TRBV5-1	TRBJ2-5	TRBD2
ASSVRLGSYEQY	TRBV9	TRBJ2-7	.
ASSWTGGNEQF	TRBV7-8	TRBJ2-1	TRBD1
ASSESRAPGELF	TRBV6-1	TRBJ2-2	.
AIGRRLAGDETQY	TRBV5-8	TRBJ2-5	TRBD2
ASSTASSGRVSYNEQF	TRBV27	TRBJ2-1	TRBD2
ASSLSPGQAITEAF	TRBV11-3	TRBJ1-1	TRBD1
ASSEYPLYNEQF	TRBV25-1	TRBJ2-1	.
ASSLIIDLAKNIQY	TRBV7-2	TRBJ2-4	.
ATSDEVGTRGYT	TRBV24-1	TRBJ1-2	.
ASSMPSRSGGGYT	TRBV19	TRBJ1-2	.
ASSQLEGYT	TRBV2	TRBJ1-2	.
ASSKPSGGSYGYT	TRBV6-5	TRBJ1-2	.
ASSSRSGRVNNEQF	TRBV7-3	TRBJ2-1	TRBD2
ATSRASGSSYEQY	TRBV24-1	TRBJ2-7	TRBD2